The present TCR beta chain was sequenced within a study of human versus mouse CDR3 diversity and MHC coevolution. Findings and limits, study-wide: Most of the three human donors had the lowest clonal inequality.

TCRdb's copy holds only in-frame clones and misses some; the assay was immunoSEQ multiplex PCR. The table has about 60,000 clones, 85% to 95% seen once. The germline V and J ends were trimmed by 1 base and 3 bases, with 5 bases remaining between them. Germline V gene data show CDR1 as KGHSH and CDR2 as LQKENI. The CDR3 has 13 amino acids. To note about this clone: Its antigen is unknown.

This TCR derives from a person between 60 and 69 years old in good health. This chain connects TRBV18 to TRBJ2-3; D not certain. Input material: naive CD4+ T cells from blood. This sample's subset: CD45RO-negative CD62L-positive naive CD4 T cells. The CDR3 reads CASSPLETDTQYF. In nucleotides, the CDR3 is TGTGCCAGCTCACCACTGGAGACAGATACGCAGTATTTT.